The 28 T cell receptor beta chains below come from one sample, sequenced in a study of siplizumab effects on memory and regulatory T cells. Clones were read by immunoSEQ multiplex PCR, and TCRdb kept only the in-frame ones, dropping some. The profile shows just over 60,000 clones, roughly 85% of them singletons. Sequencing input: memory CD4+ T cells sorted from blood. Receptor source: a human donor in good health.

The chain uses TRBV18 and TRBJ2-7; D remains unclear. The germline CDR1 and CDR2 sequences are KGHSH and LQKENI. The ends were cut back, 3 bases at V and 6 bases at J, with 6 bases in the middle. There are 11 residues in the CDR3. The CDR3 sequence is CASSPSLEQYF. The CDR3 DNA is TGTGCCAGCTCACCCAGCCTCGAGCAGTACTTC.

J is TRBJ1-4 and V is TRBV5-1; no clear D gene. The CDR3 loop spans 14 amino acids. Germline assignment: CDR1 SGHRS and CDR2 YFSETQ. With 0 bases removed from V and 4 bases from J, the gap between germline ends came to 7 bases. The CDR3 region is CASSLGRGNEKLFF. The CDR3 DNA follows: TGCGCCAGCAGCTTGGGACGGGGTAATGAAAAACTGTTTTTT.

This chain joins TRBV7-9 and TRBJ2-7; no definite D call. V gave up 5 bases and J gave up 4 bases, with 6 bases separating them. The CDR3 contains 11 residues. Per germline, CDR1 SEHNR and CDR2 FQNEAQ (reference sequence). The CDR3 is CASSKGYEQYF. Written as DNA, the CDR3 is TGTGCCAGCAGCAAAGGGTACGAGCAGTACTTC.

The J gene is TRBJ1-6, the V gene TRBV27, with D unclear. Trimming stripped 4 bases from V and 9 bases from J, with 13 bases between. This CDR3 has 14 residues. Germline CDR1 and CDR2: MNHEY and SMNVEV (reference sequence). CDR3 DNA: TGTGCCAGCAGTTCTGCAGGTCTAGGTTCACCCCTCCACTTT. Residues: CASSSAGLGSPLHF.

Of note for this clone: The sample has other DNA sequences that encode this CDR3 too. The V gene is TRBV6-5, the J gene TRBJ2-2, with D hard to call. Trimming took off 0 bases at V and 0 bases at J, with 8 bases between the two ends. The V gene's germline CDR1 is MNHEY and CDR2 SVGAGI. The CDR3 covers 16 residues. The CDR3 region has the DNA TGTGCCAGCAGTTACTCCCCAGGATCGAACACCGGGGAGCTGTTTTTT. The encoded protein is CASSYSPGSNTGELFF.

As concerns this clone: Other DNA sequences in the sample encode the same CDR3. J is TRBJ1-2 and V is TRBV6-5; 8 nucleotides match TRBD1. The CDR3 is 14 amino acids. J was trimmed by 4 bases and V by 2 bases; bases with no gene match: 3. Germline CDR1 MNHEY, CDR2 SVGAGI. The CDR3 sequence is CASSYRGQGYGYTF. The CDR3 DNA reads TGTGCCAGCAGTTACCGCGGACAGGGCTATGGCTACACCTTC.

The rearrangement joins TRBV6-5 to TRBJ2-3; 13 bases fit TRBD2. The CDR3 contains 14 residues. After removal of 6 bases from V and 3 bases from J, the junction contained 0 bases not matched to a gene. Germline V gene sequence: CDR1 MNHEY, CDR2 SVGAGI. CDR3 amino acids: CASRTSGGTDTQYF. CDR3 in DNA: TGTGCCAGCAGGACTAGCGGGGGGACAGATACGCAGTATTTT.

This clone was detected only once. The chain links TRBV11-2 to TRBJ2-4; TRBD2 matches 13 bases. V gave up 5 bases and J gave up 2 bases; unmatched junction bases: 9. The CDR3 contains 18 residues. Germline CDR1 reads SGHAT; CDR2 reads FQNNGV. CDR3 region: CASSATTSGGGPKNIQYF. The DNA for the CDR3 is TGTGCCAGCAGCGCTACAACTAGCGGGGGGGGCCCCAAAAACATTCAGTACTTC.

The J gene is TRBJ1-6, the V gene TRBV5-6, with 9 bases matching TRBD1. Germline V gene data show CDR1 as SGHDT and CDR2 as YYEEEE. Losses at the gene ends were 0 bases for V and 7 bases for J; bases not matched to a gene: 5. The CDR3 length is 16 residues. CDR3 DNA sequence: TGTGCCAGCAGCTTGGAGGGACAGGGAACGAATTCACCCCTCCACTTT. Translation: CASSLEGQGTNSPLHF.

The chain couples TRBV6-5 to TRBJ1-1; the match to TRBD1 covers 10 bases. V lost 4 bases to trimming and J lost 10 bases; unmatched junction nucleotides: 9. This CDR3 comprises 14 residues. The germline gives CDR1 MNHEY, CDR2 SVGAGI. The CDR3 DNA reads TGTGCCAGCAGTTTTGGGGGACAGGGGTGGGGAGCTTTCTTT. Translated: CASSFGGQGWGAFF.

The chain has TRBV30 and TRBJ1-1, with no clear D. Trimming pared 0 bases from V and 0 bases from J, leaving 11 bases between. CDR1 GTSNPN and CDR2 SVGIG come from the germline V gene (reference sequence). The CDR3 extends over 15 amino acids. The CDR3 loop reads CAWSVLGAMNTEAFF. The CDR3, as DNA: TGTGCCTGGAGTGTACTGGGAGCCATGAACACTGAAGCTTTCTTT.

For the CDR3, the DNA is TGTGCCAGCAGCTTATTGGGACAGGGCCCCCCCGGGGAGCTGTTTTTT. Protein sequence: CASSLLGQGPPGELFF. J is TRBJ2-2 and V is TRBV7-6, with 9 bases identical to TRBD1. J lost 6 bases, V lost 2 bases, and 7 bases had no gene match. This CDR3 contains 16 residues. Germline V lookup: CDR1 SGHVS, CDR2 FNYEAQ.

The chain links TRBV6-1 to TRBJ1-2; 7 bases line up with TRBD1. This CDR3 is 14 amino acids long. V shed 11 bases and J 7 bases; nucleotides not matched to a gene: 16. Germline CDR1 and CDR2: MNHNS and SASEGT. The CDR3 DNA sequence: TGTGCCGCCACGAGGTCCGACAGGGATCCTGGCTACACCTTC. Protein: CAATRSDRDPGYTF.

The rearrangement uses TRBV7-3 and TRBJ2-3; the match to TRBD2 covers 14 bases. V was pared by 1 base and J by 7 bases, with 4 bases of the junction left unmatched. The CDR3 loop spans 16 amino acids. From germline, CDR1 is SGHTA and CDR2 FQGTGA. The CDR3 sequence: CASSLRTSGGTYTQYF. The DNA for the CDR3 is TGTGCCAGCAGCTTAAGGACTAGCGGGGGGACATATACGCAGTATTTT.

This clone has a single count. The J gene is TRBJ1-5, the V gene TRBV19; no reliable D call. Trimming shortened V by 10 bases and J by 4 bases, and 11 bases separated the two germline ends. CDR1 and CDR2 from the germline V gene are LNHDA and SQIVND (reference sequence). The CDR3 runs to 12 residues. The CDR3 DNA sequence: TGTGCCACTACCTTGGGGAATCAGCCCCAGCATTTT. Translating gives CATTLGNQPQHF. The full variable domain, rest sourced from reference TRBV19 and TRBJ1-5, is DGGITQSPKYLFRKEGQNVTLSCEQNLNHDAMYWYRQDPGQGLRLIYYSQIVNDFQKGDIAEGYSVSREKKESFPLTVTSAQKNPTAFYLCATTLGNQPQHFGDGTRLSIL.

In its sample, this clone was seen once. CDR3 sequence: CAWRTSRGWNTEAFF. CDR3 in DNA: TGTGCCTGGAGGACCTCCAGGGGGTGGAACACTGAAGCTTTCTTT. The chain employs TRBV30 and TRBJ1-1; 7 positions match TRBD1. Unmatched junction bases numbered 8, after V lost 3 bases and J lost 1 base. Germline CDR1 reads GTSNPN; CDR2 reads SVGIG (reference sequence). The CDR3 is made up of 15 amino acids.

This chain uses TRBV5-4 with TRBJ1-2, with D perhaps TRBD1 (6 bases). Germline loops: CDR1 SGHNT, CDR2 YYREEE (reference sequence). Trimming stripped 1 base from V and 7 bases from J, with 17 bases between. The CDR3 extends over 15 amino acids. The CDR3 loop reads CASSLSRGRFAGYTF. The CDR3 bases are TGTGCCAGCAGCTTGTCCAGGGGTCGCTTTGCTGGCTACACCTTC.

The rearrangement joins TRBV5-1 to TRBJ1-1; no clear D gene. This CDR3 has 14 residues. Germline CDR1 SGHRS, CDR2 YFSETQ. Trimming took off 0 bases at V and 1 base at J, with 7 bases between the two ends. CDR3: CASSLGAGNTEAFF. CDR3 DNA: TGCGCCAGCAGCTTGGGGGCAGGGAACACTGAAGCTTTCTTT.

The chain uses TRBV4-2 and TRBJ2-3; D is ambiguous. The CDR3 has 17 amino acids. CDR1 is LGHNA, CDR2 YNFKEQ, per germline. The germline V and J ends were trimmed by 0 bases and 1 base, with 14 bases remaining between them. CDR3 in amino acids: CASSQDLVARGTDTQYF. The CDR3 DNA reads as TGTGCCAGCAGCCAAGATCTTGTAGCAAGGGGCACAGATACGCAGTATTTT.

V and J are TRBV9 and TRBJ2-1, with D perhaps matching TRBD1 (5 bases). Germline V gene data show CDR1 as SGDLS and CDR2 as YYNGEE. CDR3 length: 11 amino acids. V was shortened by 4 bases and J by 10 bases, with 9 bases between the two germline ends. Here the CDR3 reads CASSSGQEQFF. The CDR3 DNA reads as TGTGCCAGCAGCTCCGGACAAGAGCAGTTCTTC. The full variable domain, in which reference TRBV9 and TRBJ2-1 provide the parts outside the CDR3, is DSGVTQTPKHLITATGQRVTLRCSPRSGDLSVYWYQQSLDQGLQFLIQYYNGEERAKGNILERFSAQQFPDLHSELNLSSLELGDSALYFCASSSGQEQFFGPGTRLTVL.

The CDR3 sequence is CASSTPLDSTYGYTF. The CDR3 coding sequence is TGTGCCAGCAGCACTCCTTTGGACAGTACCTATGGCTACACCTTC. This chain links TRBV21-1 with TRBJ1-2; the table's D call of TRBD1 was not tested on the DNA. TRBV21-1 is marked as a pseudogene. This CDR3 region has 15 residues.

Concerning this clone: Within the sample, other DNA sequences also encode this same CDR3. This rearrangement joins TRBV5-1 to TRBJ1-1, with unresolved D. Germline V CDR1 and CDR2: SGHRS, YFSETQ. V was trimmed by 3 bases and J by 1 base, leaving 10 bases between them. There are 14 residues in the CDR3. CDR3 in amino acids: CASSSGPSNTEAFF. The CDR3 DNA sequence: TGCGCCAGCAGCTCCGGACCCTCGAACACTGAAGCTTTCTTT.

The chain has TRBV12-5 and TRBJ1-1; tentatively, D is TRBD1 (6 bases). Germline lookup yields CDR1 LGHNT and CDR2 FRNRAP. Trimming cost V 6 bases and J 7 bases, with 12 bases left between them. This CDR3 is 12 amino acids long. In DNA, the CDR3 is TGTGCTAGTGGCTCGGACAGCCTTGAAGCTTTCTTT. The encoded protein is CASGSDSLEAFF.

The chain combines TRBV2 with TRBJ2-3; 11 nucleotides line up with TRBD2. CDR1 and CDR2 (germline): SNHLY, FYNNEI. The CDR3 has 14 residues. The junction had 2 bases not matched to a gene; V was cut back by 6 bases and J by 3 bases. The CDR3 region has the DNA TGTGCCAGCAGATGGACTAGCGGGACAGATACGCAGTATTTT. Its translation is CASRWTSGTDTQYF.

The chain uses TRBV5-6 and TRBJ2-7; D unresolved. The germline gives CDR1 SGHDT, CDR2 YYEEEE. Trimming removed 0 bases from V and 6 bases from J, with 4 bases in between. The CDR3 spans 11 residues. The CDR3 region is CASSLESEQYF. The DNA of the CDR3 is TGTGCCAGCAGCTTGGAAAGCGAGCAGTACTTC.

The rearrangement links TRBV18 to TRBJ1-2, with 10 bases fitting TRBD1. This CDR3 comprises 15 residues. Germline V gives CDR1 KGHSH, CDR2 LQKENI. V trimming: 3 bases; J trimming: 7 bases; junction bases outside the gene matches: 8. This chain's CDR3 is CASSPGTGETGGYTF. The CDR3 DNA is TGTGCCAGCTCACCGGGGACAGGGGAGACCGGTGGCTACACCTTC. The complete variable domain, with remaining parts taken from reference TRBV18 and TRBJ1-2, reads NAGVMQNPRHLVRRRGQEARLRCSPMKGHSHVYWYRQLPEEGLKFMVYLQKENIIDESGMPKERFSAEFPKEGPSILRIQQVVRGDSAAYFCASSPGTGETGGYTFGSGTRLTVV.

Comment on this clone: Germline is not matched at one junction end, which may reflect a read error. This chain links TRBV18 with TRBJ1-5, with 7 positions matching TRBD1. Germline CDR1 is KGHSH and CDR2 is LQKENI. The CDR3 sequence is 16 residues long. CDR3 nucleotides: TGTGCCAGCTCTCCACCGGGACAGAATAGCAATCAGCCCCAGCATTTT. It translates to CASSPPGQNSNQPQHF.

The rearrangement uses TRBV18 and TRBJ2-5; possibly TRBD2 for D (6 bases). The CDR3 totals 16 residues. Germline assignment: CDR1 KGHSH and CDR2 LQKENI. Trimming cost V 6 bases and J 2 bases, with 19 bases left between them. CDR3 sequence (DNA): TGTGCCAGCTCCCCCAGTATCGTCGGAGGGCAAGAGACCCAGTACTTC. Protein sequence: CASSPSIVGGQETQYF.